The clone carrying this TCR beta chain has a handful of counts. This specimen comes from a study of T cells in Graves' hyperthyroidism and ophthalmopathy. This CDR3 is built from 13 residues. Looked up from germline, CDR1 is SQVTM and CDR2 is ANQGSEA. Trimming cost V 7 bases and J 3 bases; bases outside gene matches: 5. RNA transcripts yielded amplified TCR beta CDR3 regions. The TCR CDR3 first-round RT-PCR relied on the HTBI primer set. From the multiplex PCR reads, TCRdb called clonotypes with MiXCR, one entry per CDR3 protein. The profile shows about 500,000 distinct CDR3 sequences, over 15% of them singletons.

This sequence joins TRBV29-1 and TRBJ2-7, with 11 bases identical to TRBD1. The sample consisted of blood. The receptor's source is a woman aged 18-30 years with Graves' hyperthyroidism. The CDR3 region has the DNA TGCAGCGCTTGGACAGGGGGCGGCTACGAGCAGTACTTC. This codes for CSAWTGGGYEQYF.